The sample holds many counts of the clone carrying this T cell receptor beta chain. Its antigen remains unidentified. Combining iRepertoire HTBI primers with Arm-PCR of CDR3 regions, the authors built TCR beta libraries. From the multiplex PCR reads, TCRdb called clonotypes with MiXCR, one entry per CDR3 protein. The sample has roughly 400,000 distinct CDR3 sequences; more than 20% are singletons. Germline loops: CDR1 SNHLY, CDR2 FYNNEI. The CDR3 runs 14 residues. V lost 4 bases and J lost 10, with 16 bases in between. These data are taken from a study of regulatory T cells in long-lasting Graves disease. Study-level points and caveats: In persistent patients, shared public clonotypes (2,741) outnumbered those in new patients (about 890).

As to time point: persistent/refractory GD, antithyroid drugs over 5 years with positive TRAb. With RNA extracted from PBMCs as input, the TCR library was made. By American Thyroid Association guidelines, Graves' disease was diagnosed in the cohort. The material sequenced was peripheral blood mononuclear cells (PBMCs), taken when the disease was refractory, from a patient treated with antithyroid drugs. The rearrangement joins TRBV2 to TRBJ2-2, with D perhaps matching TRBD1 (5 bases). This clonotype originated in a female donor with Graves disease. CDR3 protein: CASSVNPQGEELFF. CDR3 in DNA: TGTGCCAGCAGTGTGAACCCCCAGGGCGAGGAGCTGTTTTTT. Variable domain in full (rest from reference TRBV2 and TRBJ2-2): EPEVTQTPSHQVTQMGQEVILRCVPISNHLYFYWYRQILGQKVEFLVSFYNNEISEKSEIFDDQFSVERPDGSNFTLKIRSTKLEDSAMYFCASSVNPQGEELFFGEGSRLTVL.